This T cell receptor (beta chain) was recovered during a study of blood T cell repertoires in COVID-19. Overall study: Acute and convalescent COVID-19 samples came from the United States, Italy and Spain. The analysed material was cDNA or gDNA that came from T cells, B-cell-depleted T cells, or PBMCs.

Authors' data handling: Reference gene primer amplification in the assay estimated nucleated cell counts. Sequencing used immunoSEQ multiplex PCR; TCRdb keeps in-frame clones, though not all of them. V, J and clone size are those of that table, while D and trimming were read from the DNA. The sample includes about 190,000 clones, about 86% of them seen just once. Unmatched junction bases numbered 12, after V lost 4 bases and J lost 5 bases. CDR1 and CDR2 from the germline V gene are SGHDN and FVKESK. The CDR3 is 18 amino acids. The specimen sequenced was peripheral blood. This rearrangement joins TRBV14 to TRBJ2-2, with 11 nucleotides matching TRBD1. This TCR came from a man aged 25 to 45 with active or convalescent COVID-19. In DNA, the CDR3 is TGTGCCAGCAGCCCCATAACCGGGACAGGGGGAAGAACCGGGGAGCTGTTTTTT. Protein sequence: CASSPITGTGGRTGELFF.